Below are 28 T cell receptor beta chains sequenced from a single sample in a study of response to subunit inactivated influenza vaccine. TCRdb independently ran MiXCR on the RT-PCR reads; one entry per CDR3 protein. The sample contains about 650,000 distinct CDR3 sequences, more than 15% of which appear only once. Sequenced material: PBMCs from blood, taken about 13 days after vaccination. These receptors all come from a man aged 45-60 years who received an inactivated influenza vaccine.

The chain links TRBV18 to TRBJ2-1, with D maybe TRBD1 (6 bases). V lost 6 bases to trimming and J lost 1 base, with 13 bases between them. Germline-derived CDR1 and CDR2 are KGHSH and LQKENI. The CDR3 runs 15 residues. CDR3 loop: CASSGRQGSYNEQFF. The CDR3 bases are TGTGCCAGCTCTGGTCGGCAGGGGTCCTACAATGAGCAGTTCTTC.

The CDR3 region is CASRPPGLAGNEQFF. CDR3 nucleotide sequence: TGTGCCAGCAGGCCTCCGGGACTAGCGGGTAATGAGCAGTTCTTC. The rearrangement links TRBV6-2 or TRBV6-3 to TRBJ2-1, with TRBD2 identical over 12 bases. Germline assignment: CDR1 MNHEY and CDR2 SVGEGT. The CDR3 loop spans 15 amino acids. The ends lost 6 bases at V and 7 bases at J; junction bases unmatched: 7.

This chain uses TRBV5-1 with TRBJ1-4, with D unclear. The CDR3 consists of 16 residues. Germline CDR1 SGHRS, CDR2 YFSETQ. V was shortened by 0 bases and J by 0 bases, with 9 bases between the two germline ends. The CDR3 DNA sequence: TGCGCCAGCAGCTTGGCTGGCCAAGCAACTAATGAAAAACTGTTTTTT. Translated: CASSLAGQATNEKLFF.

V gene TRBV12-3 or TRBV12-4 combines with J gene TRBJ2-7; 7 bases line up with TRBD1. This CDR3 spans 12 amino acids. J was trimmed by 6 bases and V by 5 bases; bases with no gene match: 4. Written as DNA, the CDR3 is TGTGCCAGCAGTGGGCACAGGGGCGAGCAGTACTTC. Translation gives CASSGHRGEQYF.

CDR3 sequence: CASSDHMGTGAGANVLTF. The CDR3 DNA reads as TGTGCCAGCAGTGATCACATGGGGACAGGGGCTGGGGCCAACGTCCTGACTTTC. The chain is built from TRBV25-1 and TRBJ2-6, with 10 bases that match TRBD1. Trimming took 3 bases from V and 2 from J; bases not matched to a gene: 7. CDR3 length equals 18 residues. Germline-derived CDR1 and CDR2 are MGHDK and SYGVNS.

The chain uses TRBV20-1 and TRBJ2-7, with D maybe TRBD1 (6 bases). From germline, CDR1 is DFQATT and CDR2 SNEGSKA (reference sequence). Deletions cut 6 bases from V and 2 bases from J, with 17 bases between. The CDR3 length is 14 residues. This CDR3 is CSAGGDRTTYEQYF. The DNA of the CDR3 is TGCAGTGCCGGAGGTGACAGGACCACCTACGAGCAGTACTTC.

The V gene is TRBV7-9, the J gene TRBJ2-1; TRBD2 aligns across 11 bases. Looked up from germline, CDR1 is SEHNR and CDR2 is FQNEAQ (reference sequence). This CDR3 has 16 amino acids. V shed 0 bases, J shed 9 bases, and the junction held 7 bases outside the gene matches. The CDR3 loop reads CASSLASGRAGGEQFF. The CDR3 region has the DNA TGTGCCAGCAGCTTAGCTAGCGGGAGGGCCGGCGGTGAGCAGTTCTTC.

This clonotype appeared a few times. The chain employs TRBV7-6 and TRBJ2-1, with 7 bases lining up with TRBD1. The CDR3 consists of 16 residues. V was pared by 5 bases and J by 8 bases, with 15 bases of the junction left unmatched. Germline CDR1 reads SGHVS; CDR2 reads FNYEAQ. CDR3 in DNA: TGTGCCAGCAGCCTCAGCGACAGGGACCTGGGGGATGAGCAGTTCTTC. Amino acid sequence: CASSLSDRDLGDEQFF. The entire variable domain, with the rest obtained from reference TRBV7-6 and TRBJ2-1, is as follows: GAGVSQSPRYKVTKRGQDVALRCDPISGHVSLYWYRQALGQGPEFLTYFNYEAQQDKSGLPNDRFSAERPEGSISTLTIQRTEQRDSAMYRCASSLSDRDLGDEQFFGPGTRLTVL.

The V call is TRBV13, the J call TRBJ1-5; D is undetermined. The CDR3 runs 14 residues. Germline assignment: CDR1 PRHDT and CDR2 FYEKMQ (reference sequence). The V gene lost 5 bases and the J gene lost 0 bases, with 8 bases spanning the gap. CDR3 in DNA: TGTGCCAGCAGCCAGAGATTTAGCAATCAGCCCCAGCATTTT. This codes for CASSQRFSNQPQHF.

The chain uses TRBV7-2 and TRBJ2-7; 9 bases align to TRBD1. V shed 5 bases and J 5 bases; nucleotides not matched to a gene: 7. CDR1 SGHTA and CDR2 FQGNSA come from the germline V gene. This CDR3 spans 14 amino acids. CDR3 sequence: CASSRQGGGNEQYF. In DNA form, the CDR3 reads TGTGCCAGCAGCAGACAGGGGGGAGGGAACGAGCAGTACTTC. Combining the CDR3 with reference TRBV7-2 and TRBJ2-7 gives the whole variable domain GAGVSQSPSNKVTEKGKDVELRCDPISGHTALYWYRQSLGQGLEFLIYFQGNSAPDKSGLPSDRFSAERTGGSVSTLTIQRTQQEDSAVYLCASSRQGGGNEQYFGPGTRLTVT.

This clonotype has at least ten counts. The CDR3, as DNA: TGCAGTGCTAGTGGTTACAACTATGGCTACACCTTC. It translates to CSASGYNYGYTF. The chain couples TRBV20-1 to TRBJ1-2, with D unclear. The germline gives CDR1 DFQATT, CDR2 SNEGSKA (reference sequence). The CDR3 runs 12 residues. V was pared by 3 bases and J by 2 bases, with 7 bases between.

The CDR3 DNA follows: TGTGCCAGCAGTTACGGGGACAGGGGGCCTGAAAAACTGTTTTTT. It is translated as CASSYGDRGPEKLFF. V is TRBV6-5 and J is TRBJ1-4; 12 nucleotides line up with TRBD1. The CDR3 covers 15 residues. Trimming took 2 bases from V and 7 from J; bases not matched to a gene: 2. Germline CDR1 and CDR2: MNHEY and SVGAGI.

The chain joins TRBV12-3 or TRBV12-4 to TRBJ1-6, with TRBD1 matching 7 bases. V lost 6 bases to trimming and J lost 6 bases; unmatched junction nucleotides: 5. This CDR3 has 14 amino acids. CDR3 protein: CASRKGQINSPLHF. CDR3 coding DNA: TGTGCCAGCAGAAAGGGACAGATTAATTCACCCCTCCACTTT.

This clonotype was seen at least ten times. This rearrangement joins TRBV7-8 to TRBJ2-2; D is ambiguous. The V and J ends lost 5 bases and 3 bases respectively, with 10 bases between them. The germline CDR1 and CDR2 sequences are SGHVS and FQNEAQ. The CDR3 totals 14 residues. Here the CDR3 reads CASSDLAYTGELFF. For the CDR3, the DNA is TGTGCCAGCAGCGACCTGGCTTACACCGGGGAGCTGTTTTTT.

This chain joins TRBV15 and TRBJ2-2; unclear D gene. Trimming took 1 base from V and 7 from J, leaving 4 bases between them. The CDR3 has 12 amino acids. Germline CDR1 LNHNV, CDR2 YYDKDF (reference sequence). The CDR3 coding sequence is TGTGCCACCAGCAGAGGGGACGGGGAGCTGTTTTTT. Translated, it gives CATSRGDGELFF.

The table lists this clonotype with a few counts. This chain links TRBV25-1 with TRBJ1-1; 10 bases are a match to TRBD1. The germline V gene encodes CDR1 MGHDK and CDR2 SYGVNS. The V segment lost 3 bases and the J segment 10 bases; nucleotides outside the gene matches: 8. The CDR3 is made up of 14 amino acids. The CDR3, as DNA: TGTGCCAGCAGTGAGACGGGACAGGGGACGGCAGCTTTCTTT. It translates to CASSETGQGTAAFF.

The table lists this clonotype with a few counts. This chain's CDR3 is CSAPGGRDTGELFF. The CDR3 nucleotides are TGCAGTGCTCCGGGGGGGAGGGACACCGGGGAGCTGTTTTTT. The chain couples TRBV20-1 to TRBJ2-2; 8 nucleotides agree with TRBD2. Trimming removed 5 bases from V and 3 bases from J; junction bases left unmatched: 5. The germline CDR1 and CDR2 sequences are DFQATT and SNEGSKA (reference sequence). This CDR3 has 14 residues.

At least ten counts were recorded for this clonotype. J is TRBJ2-3 and V is TRBV7-2; 9 nucleotides line up with TRBD2. Per the germline V gene, CDR1 is SGHTA and CDR2 is FQGNSA. The CDR3 sequence is 15 residues long. J was trimmed by 1 base and V by 5 bases; bases with no gene match: 4. CDR3 loop: CASSGGGAGTDTQYF. The CDR3 bases are TGTGCCAGCAGCGGCGGGGGGGCTGGCACAGATACGCAGTATTTT.

This clonotype was detected a few times. V and J are TRBV6-2 or TRBV6-3 and TRBJ1-5, with TRBD1 as a possible D gene (6 bases). The CDR3 sequence is 14 residues long. CDR1 is MNHEY, CDR2 SVGEGT, per germline. Trimming pared 6 bases from V and 7 bases from J, leaving 16 bases between. The DNA of the CDR3 is TGTGCCAGCAGAGGACAGTTTGGAAACCAGCCCCAGCATTTT. It encodes CASRGQFGNQPQHF.

Only a few counts were recorded for this clonotype. The V gene is TRBV7-2, the J gene TRBJ2-2, with TRBD2 as a possible D gene (7 bases). V was clipped by 0 bases and J by 2 bases, with 13 bases between them. This CDR3 contains 17 residues. From germline, CDR1 is SGHTA and CDR2 FQGNSA. For the CDR3, the DNA is TGTGCCAGCAGCTTAGCTGGGGGGGGGCTTAACACCGGGGAGCTGTTTTTT. Its translation is CASSLAGGGLNTGELFF.

This clonotype was detected a few times. The gene calls are TRBV3-1 and TRBJ2-5; D is uncertain. The CDR3 has 17 residues. Trimming pared 0 bases from V and 3 bases from J, leaving 17 bases between. Germline CDR1 and CDR2: LGHDT and YNNKEL (reference sequence). This CDR3 reads CASSQDLVAGSKETQYF. The CDR3 nucleotides are TGTGCCAGCAGCCAAGATCTTGTGGCAGGAAGCAAAGAGACCCAGTACTTC.

This clonotype appeared a few times. The chain carries TRBV18 and TRBJ1-1; no firm D call. With 2 bases removed from V and 4 bases from J, the gap between germline ends came to 8 bases. Germline CDR1 reads KGHSH; CDR2 reads LQKENI. CDR3 length: 13 amino acids. The CDR3 DNA reads as TGTGCCAGCTCACCATTAACTTCCACTGAAGCTTTCTTT. Translating it yields CASSPLTSTEAFF.

This clonotype has just a few counts. This chain uses TRBV11-2 with TRBJ2-5, with 10 bases lining up with TRBD2. The germline V gene has CDR1 SGHAT and CDR2 FQNNGV. V was pared by 5 bases and J by 2 bases, with 8 bases of the junction left unmatched. The CDR3 extends over 16 amino acids. CDR3 bases: TGTGCCAGCAGCACCTTAGCGGGAGGCTCACAAGAGACCCAGTACTTC. This gives the protein CASSTLAGGSQETQYF.

This clonotype has more than one count but fewer than ten. The chain couples TRBV11-2 to TRBJ2-7; D uncertain. The CDR3 is made up of 13 amino acids. V was shortened by 5 bases and J by 5 bases, with 13 bases between the two germline ends. The germline V gene has CDR1 SGHAT and CDR2 FQNNGV. This CDR3 reads CASSLLPGNEQYF. The CDR3 DNA follows: TGTGCCAGCAGCCTTCTCCCTGGGAACGAGCAGTACTTC.

The chain uses TRBV19 and TRBJ2-1, with 8 bases identical to TRBD1. Trimming at V came to 5 bases and at J to 0 bases, leaving 9 bases not matched to a gene. The CDR3 has 17 amino acids. From germline, CDR1 is LNHDA and CDR2 SQIVND (reference sequence). The CDR3 is CASSVRQGTSSYNEQFF. The CDR3 DNA reads TGTGCCAGTAGTGTAAGACAGGGGACGAGCTCCTACAATGAGCAGTTCTTC.

This clonotype was seen repeatedly, ten times or more. This chain links TRBV5-7 with TRBJ1-3; D gene unclear. TRBV5-7 is classed as an ORF, of uncertain function. With 3 bases removed from V and 1 base from J, the gap between germline ends came to 17 bases. CDR3 size: 17 residues. The CDR3: CASSSNLGRPSGNTIYF. Here the CDR3 DNA reads TGTGCCAGCAGCTCCAACCTGGGGAGGCCATCTGGAAACACCATATATTTT.

There are a few counts of this clonotype. The CDR3 DNA reads TGCAGTGCTAGTAGGGCCAGCCAAGAGACCCAGTACTTC. The encoded protein is CSASRASQETQYF. This chain joins TRBV20-1 and TRBJ2-5; D is unresolved. Trimming took 3 bases from V and 1 from J, leaving 9 bases between them. CDR3 size: 13 residues. Germline CDR1 is DFQATT and CDR2 is SNEGSKA (reference sequence).

This clonotype was seen only a few times. The J gene is TRBJ2-1, the V gene TRBV28; 7 nucleotides line up with TRBD1. The V segment lost 5 bases and the J segment 8 bases; nucleotides outside the gene matches: 15. Germline CDR1 MDHEN, CDR2 SYDVKM. This CDR3 is 16 amino acids long. The CDR3 bases are TGTGCCAGCAGTGAACACTACCGGGACAGTGGATATGAGCAGTTCTTC. The encoded protein is CASSEHYRDSGYEQFF.